Below, one T cell receptor beta chain is given with its context. Clones were sequenced by immunoSEQ multiplex PCR, and TCRdb holds only the in-frame ones, with some missing. The sample includes 200,000 to 250,000 clones, less than 90% seen only once; the top ten take over 2%. The data belong to a study of blood T cell repertoires in COVID-19. Overall study: Sources were T cells, B-cell-depleted T cells, or PBMCs; the material itself was cDNA or gDNA.

The receptor was derived from a woman aged 45-60 years with acute or convalescent COVID-19. Material for sequencing was peripheral blood.

CDR3 nucleotides: TGTGCCAGCTCCCCCGACAGCTCCTTCTACGAGCAGTACTTC. Encoded protein: CASSPDSSFYEQYF. The V call is TRBV5-6, the J call TRBJ2-7; D might be TRBD1 (5 bases). Trimming removed 7 bases from V and 3 bases from J, with 17 bases in between. The CDR3 is made up of 14 amino acids. Germline CDR1 reads SGHDT; CDR2 reads YYEEEE.